This TCR beta chain was captured by sequencing in a study of blood T cell repertoires in COVID-19. In the source study's methods: The assay estimated nucleated cells by amplifying reference gene primers. Here immunoSEQ multiplex PCR was the method, and the copy in TCRdb shows in-frame clones only, minus some. V, J and clone size are taken as reported in that table, and D and trimming were inferred from the DNA itself. Of 200,000 to 250,000 clones in the sample, around 84% are singletons; the top ten hold about a sixth. This CDR3 has 22 amino acids. The V call is TRBV21-1, the J call TRBJ2-6; the DNA was not compared with TRBD1, the D call given in the table. TRBV21-1 counts as a pseudogene. This receptor was taken from a woman of 80 years or more with active or convalescent COVID-19. Source material: peripheral blood. The CDR3 nucleotides are TGTGCCAGCAGCAAACCCGTTTATCGACAGGGGACTTTCCGCTCTGGGGCCAACGTCCTGACTTTC. Its protein is CASSKPVYRQGTFRSGANVLTF.